Given below is one TCR beta chain in context. The data were taken from a study of technical replicates of blood from a handful of donors. Profiling relied on immunoSEQ multiplex PCR, and the TCRdb table lists in-frame clones only, not all of them. Among roughly 93,000 clones listed, approximately 94% were seen once. The CDR3 covers 11 residues. Germline CDR1 and CDR2: GTSNPN and SVGIG (reference sequence). V lost 2 bases to trimming and J lost 3 bases, with 5 bases between them. This chain links TRBV30 with TRBJ2-7; D is undetermined. The clonotype originates from a human donor in good health. The sequencing sample was made of T cells isolated from PBMCs. The CDR3 reads CAWSLIYEQYF. The CDR3 DNA is TGTGCCTGGAGTCTTATCTACGAGCAGTACTTC.